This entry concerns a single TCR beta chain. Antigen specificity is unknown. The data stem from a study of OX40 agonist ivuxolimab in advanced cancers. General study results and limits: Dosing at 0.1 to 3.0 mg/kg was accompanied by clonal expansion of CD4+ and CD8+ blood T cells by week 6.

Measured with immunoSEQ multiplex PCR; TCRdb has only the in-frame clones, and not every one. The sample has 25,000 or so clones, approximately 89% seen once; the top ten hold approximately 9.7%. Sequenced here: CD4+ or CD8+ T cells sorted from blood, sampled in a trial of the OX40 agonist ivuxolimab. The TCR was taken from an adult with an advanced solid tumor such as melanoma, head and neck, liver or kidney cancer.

The CDR3 spells CATSRVGGQGWQEQYF. CDR3 in DNA: TGTGCCACCAGCAGAGTAGGAGGACAGGGGTGGCAAGAGCAGTACTTC. The chain joins TRBV15 to TRBJ2-7; 9 bases match TRBD1. CDR1 is LNHNV, CDR2 YYDKDF, per germline (reference sequence). The CDR3 loop spans 16 amino acids. V lost 1 base, J lost 7 bases, and 11 bases stayed unmatched.